One sample yielded the 31 T cell receptor beta chains listed below, sequenced in a study of cytomegalovirus exposure and HLA in healthy donors. Produced via immunoSEQ multiplex PCR; TCRdb's table is partial and in-frame only. Among around 250,000 clones listed, less than 95% were seen once. Sequencing used PBMCs. The receptors stem from a woman between 25 and 40 years old in good health and CMV-seronegative.

V gene TRBV19 combines with J gene TRBJ2-7; 7 bases are shared with TRBD2. In germline, CDR1 is LNHDA, CDR2 SQIVND (reference sequence). The CDR3 totals 13 residues. The V and J ends lost 6 bases and 2 bases, in that order; junction bases with no gene match: 4. The CDR3 spells CASSTGTTYEQYF. Here the CDR3 DNA reads TGTGCCAGTAGCACCGGGACTACCTACGAGCAGTACTTC.

This sequence joins TRBV2 and TRBJ2-5; D gene unclear. Germline CDR1 reads SNHLY; CDR2 reads FYNNEI. This CDR3 contains 12 residues. V dropped 2 bases and J dropped 1 base, with 2 bases sitting between them. DNA of the CDR3: TGTGCCAGCAGTGAACCCCAAGAGACCCAGTACTTC. Translating it yields CASSEPQETQYF.

The rearrangement uses TRBV6-5 and TRBJ1-2; maybe TRBD1 (6 bases). V lost 7 bases to trimming and J lost 2 bases, with 14 bases between them. The germline V gene has CDR1 MNHEY and CDR2 SVGAGI. The length of the CDR3 is 14 residues. The DNA for the CDR3 is TGTGCCAGCAATGTAGGGGGAAGGAACTATGGCTACACCTTC. It codes for CASNVGGRNYGYTF.

The chain has TRBV7-9 and TRBJ1-4, with a weak D call TRBD1 (5 bases). The germline gives CDR1 SEHNR, CDR2 FQNEAQ (reference sequence). Trimming cost V 5 bases and J 5 bases, with 9 bases left between them. CDR3 length: 13 amino acids. For the CDR3, the DNA is TGTGCCAGCAGCAGGGGAGGGAATGAAAAACTGTTTTTT. It specifies CASSRGGNEKLFF.

The chain has TRBV6-8 and TRBJ2-7; 8 nucleotides align to TRBD2. CDR3 size: 16 residues. With V trimmed by 2 bases and J by 4 bases, 10 bases remained unmatched. The germline gives CDR1 MNHGY, CDR2 SAAAGT. The CDR3 spells CASSYPLAGGYYEQYF. In DNA form, the CDR3 reads TGTGCCAGCAGTTACCCTTTGGCGGGAGGATATTACGAGCAGTACTTC.

The chain recombines TRBV2 with TRBJ2-5; 10 nucleotides agree with TRBD2. In germline, CDR1 is SNHLY, CDR2 FYNNEI. The J segment lost 4 bases and the V segment lost 4 bases, leaving 9 bases of the junction unmatched. The CDR3 loop spans 16 amino acids. CDR3 DNA sequence: TGTGCCAGCAGTGTGTCAACTAGACTAGCGGGAGAGACCCAGTACTTC. Translation: CASSVSTRLAGETQYF.

This clone has just one count. The chain recombines TRBV25-1 with TRBJ1-2; D might be TRBD1 (5 bases). Trimming took off 2 bases at V and 7 bases at J, with 17 bases between the two ends. Germline V CDR1 and CDR2: MGHDK, SYGVNS. The CDR3 loop spans 15 amino acids. The CDR3 protein is CASSETPGPALGYTF. The DNA for the CDR3 is TGTGCCAGCAGTGAAACTCCGGGACCTGCCCTTGGCTACACCTTC.

This rearrangement joins TRBV28 to TRBJ2-7; 9 bases agree with TRBD2. The V gene's germline CDR1 is MDHEN and CDR2 SYDVKM. The V and J ends lost 1 base and 0 bases, in that order; junction bases with no gene match: 10. This CDR3 region has 18 residues. The CDR3 nucleotides are TGTGCCAGCAGTTTATCCAGACTAGCGGTTTATCTCTCCTACGAGCAGTACTTC. Translation gives CASSLSRLAVYLSYEQYF.

V gene TRBV6-6 combines with J gene TRBJ2-7; D is possibly TRBD1 (5 bases). This CDR3 spans 12 amino acids. The V gene lost 7 bases and the J gene lost 3 bases, with 10 bases spanning the gap. Germline CDR1 reads MNHNY; CDR2 reads SVGAGI (reference sequence). Written as DNA, the CDR3 is TGTGCCAGCACCCAGCAGGGCTACGAGCAGTACTTC. This sequence encodes CASTQQGYEQYF.

The chain uses TRBV18 and TRBJ1-1, with D unresolved. This CDR3 contains 15 residues. Germline V gene data show CDR1 as KGHSH and CDR2 as LQKENI. V was shortened by 0 bases and J by 2 bases, with 10 bases between the two germline ends. The CDR3 loop is CASSPPSQPNTEAFF. The CDR3 bases are TGTGCCAGCTCACCACCGTCACAGCCCAACACTGAAGCTTTCTTT.

V is TRBV5-6 and J is TRBJ1-5, with a possible D match to TRBD1 (6 bases). With 2 bases removed from V and 4 bases from J, the gap between germline ends came to 10 bases. This CDR3 spans 14 amino acids. Germline assignment: CDR1 SGHDT and CDR2 YYEEEE. CDR3 protein: CASSLGQFNQPQHF. Here the CDR3 DNA reads TGTGCCAGCAGCTTAGGACAGTTTAATCAGCCCCAGCATTTT.

The chain joins TRBV28 to TRBJ1-2, with D possibly being TRBD1 (5 bases). There are 13 residues in the CDR3. Trimming stripped 2 bases from V and 7 bases from J, with 11 bases between. Germline V gene data show CDR1 as MDHEN and CDR2 as SYDVKM. The CDR3 DNA sequence: TGTGCCAGCAGTTTACGGGGGGACCTTGGCTACACCTTC. Translated, it gives CASSLRGDLGYTF.

CDR3 DNA: TGCGCCAGCAGTCCCGGGACTAGCGCCTCCTACGAGCAGTACTTC. It yields the protein CASSPGTSASYEQYF. The chain combines TRBV4-1 with TRBJ2-7; 10 bases are a match to TRBD2. The CDR3 has 15 amino acids. J lost 0 bases, V lost 6 bases, and 5 bases had no gene match. The germline gives CDR1 MGHRA, CDR2 YSYEKL.

The chain carries TRBV9 and TRBJ1-1; D may be TRBD1 (5 bases). Trimming pared 3 bases from V and 7 bases from J, leaving 13 bases between. Germline V gives CDR1 SGDLS, CDR2 YYNGEE. The CDR3 loop spans 13 amino acids. CDR3 in DNA: TGTGCCAGCAGCGCCCTTGGGAGGGGTGAAGCTTTCTTT. Translation: CASSALGRGEAFF.

The chain couples TRBV28 to TRBJ2-2, with a possible D match to TRBD2 (6 bases). The germline V gene has CDR1 MDHEN and CDR2 SYDVKM. This CDR3 has 15 residues. The V gene lost 4 bases and the J gene lost 1 base, with 10 bases spanning the gap. CDR3: CASSYRGMNTGELFF. In DNA, the CDR3 is TGTGCCAGCAGTTATCGCGGGATGAACACCGGGGAGCTGTTTTTT.

The rearrangement uses TRBV12-2 and TRBJ2-7; the table's D call TRBD2 went unverified against the DNA. TRBV12-2 is annotated as a pseudogene. The length of the CDR3 is 16 residues. CDR3 sequence: CASRLALAGNHGEQYF. The CDR3, as DNA: TGTGCAAGTCGCTTGGCTTTAGCGGGAAACCACGGCGAGCAGTACTTC.

The chain employs TRBV28 and TRBJ2-7; tentative D call: TRBD1 (6 bases). The CDR3 sequence is 14 residues long. Germline V gives CDR1 MDHEN, CDR2 SYDVKM. V was clipped by 4 bases and J by 5 bases, with 15 bases between them. In nucleotides, the CDR3 is TGTGCCAGCAGTTCACAGGGTTATGGGAACGAGCAGTACTTC. Its protein product is CASSSQGYGNEQYF.

The chain couples TRBV28 to TRBJ2-7; D gene uncertain. Trimming removed 3 bases at V and 1 base at J, with 10 bases between. CDR1 is MDHEN, CDR2 SYDVKM, per germline. This CDR3 is built from 14 residues. The CDR3 coding sequence is TGTGCCAGCAGTTTTTATGACGGGTCCTACGAGCAGTACTTC. Amino acid sequence: CASSFYDGSYEQYF.

The chain carries TRBV15 and TRBJ2-7; 8 nucleotides align to TRBD1. The CDR3 has 14 residues. Looked up from germline, CDR1 is LNHNV and CDR2 is YYDKDF (reference sequence). The V gene end was trimmed by 1 base and the J gene end by 5 bases; junction bases not matched to a gene: 4. CDR3 DNA: TGTGCCACCAGCAGAGGCGGCAGGGGGCACGAGCAGTACTTC. Translated: CATSRGGRGHEQYF.

The rearrangement links TRBV10-2 to TRBJ2-1; TRBD2 matches at 10 bases. The CDR3 is 14 amino acids. Germline CDR1 and CDR2: WSHSY and SAAADI. V shed 6 bases and J 5 bases; nucleotides not matched to a gene: 4. CDR3 in amino acids: CASRTSGLHNEQFF. The CDR3, as DNA: TGCGCCAGCAGGACTAGCGGGCTACACAATGAGCAGTTCTTC.

The chain recombines TRBV10-3 with TRBJ2-7; 11 bases fit TRBD1. Germline V CDR1 and CDR2: ENHRY, SYGVKD. There are 17 residues in the CDR3. The V segment lost 6 bases and the J segment 10 bases; nucleotides outside the gene matches: 20. The DNA of the CDR3 is TGTGCCATCAGCCAACCTGAGGACAGGGGGCGCGTCTACATACAGTACTTC. Translation: CAISQPEDRGRVYIQYF.

The chain links TRBV5-4 to TRBJ1-1; D is undetermined. The germline V and J ends were trimmed by 1 base and 4 bases, with 8 bases remaining between them. Germline V gene lookup returns CDR1 SGHNT and CDR2 YYREEE (reference sequence). The length of the CDR3 is 13 residues. The CDR3 region has the DNA TGTGCCAGCAGCTTGACTGAGAGCACTGAAGCTTTCTTT. This codes for CASSLTESTEAFF.

This chain joins TRBV27 and TRBJ2-3; 10 bases agree with TRBD1. Germline CDR1 is MNHEY and CDR2 is SMNVEV (reference sequence). The CDR3 has 17 amino acids. V shed 4 bases, J shed 0 bases, and the junction held 7 bases outside the gene matches. DNA for the CDR3: TGTGCCAGCAGTTACAGACAGGGGGCGCTTAGCACAGATACGCAGTATTTT. This codes for CASSYRQGALSTDTQYF.

This clone has just one count. The chain combines TRBV6-4 with TRBJ2-2, with 9 bases lining up with TRBD1. The CDR3 has 15 amino acids. V lost 5 bases, J lost 4 bases, and 5 bases stayed unmatched. In germline, CDR1 is MRHNA, CDR2 SNTAGT. Here the CDR3 reads CASSQQGAGTGELFF. In nucleotides, the CDR3 is TGTGCCAGCAGTCAACAGGGGGCGGGCACCGGGGAGCTGTTTTTT.

This clone occurred once. J is TRBJ2-3 and V is TRBV13; 9 bases map to TRBD2. The CDR3 covers 16 residues. Germline V gene lookup returns CDR1 PRHDT and CDR2 FYEKMQ (reference sequence). Trimming took 0 bases from V and 4 from J; bases not matched to a gene: 5. The CDR3 protein is CASSLGRGRVADTQYF. For the CDR3, the DNA is TGTGCCAGCAGCTTAGGCCGCGGGAGGGTCGCAGATACGCAGTATTTT. The full variable domain, rest sourced from reference TRBV13 and TRBJ2-3, is AAGVIQSPRHLIKEKRETATLKCYPIPRHDTVYWYQQGPGQDPQFLISFYEKMQSDKGSIPDRFSAQQFSDYHSELNMSSLELGDSALYFCASSLGRGRVADTQYFGPGTRLTVL.

The chain couples TRBV28 to TRBJ2-7; D is perhaps TRBD1 (6 bases). This CDR3 is 14 amino acids long. V gave up 4 bases and J gave up 4 bases, with 14 bases separating them. Germline assignment: CDR1 MDHEN and CDR2 SYDVKM. The CDR3 bases are TGTGCCAGCAGTTCACTACACAGGGTTTACGAGCAGTACTTC. Translating it yields CASSSLHRVYEQYF.

This sequence joins TRBV30 and TRBJ2-6; D not certain. This CDR3 comprises 18 residues. The V and J ends lost 0 bases and 5 bases respectively, with 20 bases between them. Germline V lookup: CDR1 GTSNPN, CDR2 SVGIG (reference sequence). For the CDR3, the DNA is TGTGCCTGGAGTGTACGGCGCCCGCAAGGGATTTGGGCCAACGTCCTGACTTTC. Protein sequence: CAWSVRRPQGIWANVLTF.

On this clone itself: Other DNA sequences in the sample encode the same CDR3. The CDR3 protein is CASSLSTEAFF. The CDR3 nucleotides read TGTGCCAGCAGTTTAAGTACTGAAGCTTTCTTT. This chain links TRBV28 with TRBJ1-1; D ambiguous. The CDR3 sequence is 11 residues long. Trimming shortened V by 2 bases and J by 5 bases, and 3 bases separated the two germline ends. Germline V gene sequence: CDR1 MDHEN, CDR2 SYDVKM.

The V call is TRBV14, the J call TRBJ2-1, with 7 bases fitting TRBD1. The germline V gene encodes CDR1 SGHDN and CDR2 FVKESK. V was pared by 5 bases and J by 6 bases, with 4 bases of the junction left unmatched. The CDR3 runs 13 residues. CDR3 sequence: CASSYRGSNEQFF. The CDR3 DNA follows: TGTGCCAGCAGCTACAGGGGTTCCAATGAGCAGTTCTTC.

The rearrangement uses TRBV28 and TRBJ2-3; possibly TRBD1 or TRBD2 for D (5 bases each). This CDR3 is built from 14 residues. V gave up 6 bases and J gave up 4 bases, with 14 bases separating them. The germline gives CDR1 MDHEN, CDR2 SYDVKM. CDR3 sequence (DNA): TGTGCCAGCAGAGCAGGGAGTTTTGCAGATACGCAGTATTTT. Protein product: CASRAGSFADTQYF.

The genes are TRBV11-3 and TRBJ2-1; TRBD2 matches 13 bases. With 0 bases clipped from V and 5 bases from J, the junction kept 1 base outside the gene matches. The CDR3 contains 16 residues. CDR1 is SGHNT, CDR2 YENEEA, per germline. CDR3 in DNA: TGTGCCAGCAGCTTAGAGGGACTAGCGGGAAACAATGAGCAGTTCTTC. This gives the protein CASSLEGLAGNNEQFF.